Sequencing of this T cell receptor beta chain was carried out in a study of OX40 agonist ivuxolimab in advanced cancers. Across the study: Checkpoint inhibitors had been given previously to 40% of patients.

Using immunoSEQ multiplex PCR, the repertoire was profiled, and TCRdb retains in-frame clones only, with some absent. The sample has around 40,000 clones, about 92% seen once; the top ten hold 7.5% to 10%. The CDR3 extends over 16 amino acids. CDR1 MGHRA and CDR2 YSYEKL come from the germline V gene. Trimming cost V 0 bases and J 2 bases, with 10 bases left between them. This chain links TRBV4-1 with TRBJ2-2, with D perhaps given as TRBD1 or TRBD2 (5 bases each). The receptor comes from an adult with an advanced solid tumor such as melanoma, head and neck, liver or kidney cancer. The sample here was CD4+ or CD8+ T cells sorted from blood, taken in a trial of the OX40 agonist ivuxolimab. The CDR3 nucleotides are TGCGCCAGCAGCCAAGAGGGGGTTTCCAACACCGGGGAGCTGTTTTTT. This encodes CASSQEGVSNTGELFF.